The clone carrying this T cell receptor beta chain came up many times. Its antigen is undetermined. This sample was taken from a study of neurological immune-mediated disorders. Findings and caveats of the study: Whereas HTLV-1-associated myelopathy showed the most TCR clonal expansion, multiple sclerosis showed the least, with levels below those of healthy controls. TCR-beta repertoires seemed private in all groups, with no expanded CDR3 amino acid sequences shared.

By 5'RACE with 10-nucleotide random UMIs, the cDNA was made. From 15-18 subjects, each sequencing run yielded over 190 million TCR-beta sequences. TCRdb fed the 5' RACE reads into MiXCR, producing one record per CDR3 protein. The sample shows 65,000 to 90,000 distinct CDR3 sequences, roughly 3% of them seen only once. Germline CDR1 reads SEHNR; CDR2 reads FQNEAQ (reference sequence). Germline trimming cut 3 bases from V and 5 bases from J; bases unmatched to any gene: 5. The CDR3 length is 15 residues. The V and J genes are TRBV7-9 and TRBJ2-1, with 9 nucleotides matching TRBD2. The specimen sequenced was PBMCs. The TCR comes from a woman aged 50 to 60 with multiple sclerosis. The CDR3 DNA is TGTGCCAGCAGCTTGGCGGGGGGGTGGGACAATGAGCAGTTCTTC. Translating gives CASSLAGGWDNEQFF.